These T cell receptor beta chains were read from a single sample in a study of CD8+CD57+ T cells in acquired aplastic anemia. TCRdb re-called the reads with MiXCR, one entry per CDR3 protein. The table records roughly 190,000 distinct CDR3 sequences, just under 50% of them present only once. The sample comprised sorted CD4+, CD8+, or CD8+CD57+ T cells (not recorded which) from PBMCs. The receptors here all came from a human donor with aplastic anemia. CDR3s include the opening cysteine and the closing phenylalanine or tryptophan. D genes are given only for firm matches. The listing skips clone size in some rows; elsewhere it reads once, few, many or a size class.

V,D,size,J,CDR3,DNA
TRBV4-2,NA,many,TRBJ2-5,CASSQQRGIVGETQYF,TGTGCCAGCAGCCAACAACGCGGGATAGTTGGGGAGACCCAGTACTTC
TRBV2,NA,few,TRBJ1-5,CASSEDVVGNQPQHF,TGTGCCAGCAGTGAAGATGTGGTGGGCAATCAGCCCCAGCATTTT
TRBV20-1,TRBD1,NA,TRBJ1-6,CSAISTGRDNSPLHF,TGCAGTGCTATATCGACAGGGCGAGATAATTCACCCCTCCACTTT
TRBV20-1,TRBD2,many,TRBJ2-3,CSAGVASGADTQYF,TGCAGTGCCGGGGTAGCTAGCGGCGCAGATACGCAGTATTTT
TRBV3-1,NA,once,TRBJ2-2,CASSQGVWGSGELFF,TGTGCCAGCAGCCAGGGAGTATGGGGATCCGGGGAGCTGTTTTTT
TRBV24-1,TRBD2,once,TRBJ2-7,CATSDPNSGRAHEQYF,TGTGCCACCAGTGATCCAAATAGCGGGAGGGCCCACGAGCAGTACTTC
TRBV7-9,NA,few,TRBJ2-5,CATETQYF,TGTGCCACAGAGACCCAGTACTTC
TRBV20-1,TRBD2,NA,TRBJ2-5,CSAGTSGQETQYF,TGCAGTGCTGGGACTAGCGGACAAGAGACCCAGTACTTC
TRBV10-1,NA,NA,TRBJ1-1,CASWRGALLRGTEAFF,TGCGCCAGCTGGAGGGGAGCACTCCTAAGGGGCACTGAAGCTTTCTTT
TRBV20-1,NA,many,TRBJ1-1,CSATREGGNTEAFF,TGCAGTGCCACCCGTGAAGGGGGTAACACTGAAGCTTTCTTT
TRBV4-2,NA,NA,TRBJ1-1,CASSQDFTVPMNTEAFF,TGTGCCAGCAGCCAAGATTTCACAGTCCCCATGAACACTGAAGCTTTCTTT
TRBV20-1,TRBD1,few,TRBJ1-6,CSAISGTDNSPLHF,TGCAGTGCTATTAGCGGGACAGATAATTCACCCCTCCACTTT
TRBV15,NA,few,TRBJ2-5,CATSSLQGGKTQYF,TGTGCCACCAGCAGCCTTCAGGGGGGGAAGACCCAGTACTTC
TRBV2,NA,many,TRBJ1-5,CASSELRASNQPQHF,TGTGCCAGCAGTGAATTAAGGGCAAGCAATCAGCCCCAGCATTTT
TRBV20-1,TRBD1,NA,TRBJ1-5,CSARRGQENQPQHF,TGCAGTGCTAGACGAGGACAGGAGAATCAGCCCCAGCATTTT
TRBV15,TRBD2,many,TRBJ2-5,CATSQTTSGPQETQYF,TGTGCCACCAGCCAAACCACTAGCGGGCCACAAGAGACCCAGTACTTC
TRBV7-3,TRBD2,many,TRBJ2-7,CASSPRASGTTYEQYF,TGTGCCAGCAGCCCAAGGGCTAGCGGGACCACCTACGAGCAGTACTTC
TRBV3-1,NA,NA,TRBJ2-6,CASSQVEGFSSGANVLTF,TGTGCCAGCAGCCAAGTCGAGGGTTTCAGTTCTGGGGCCAACGTCCTGACTTTC
TRBV24-1,TRBD1,NA,TRBJ1-5,CATSDSGQGNQPQHF,TGTGCCACCAGTGATTCCGGACAGGGCAATCAGCCCCAGCATTTT
TRBV3-1,NA,many,TRBJ1-5,CASSQVQSNQPQHF,TGTGCCAGCAGCCAAGTCCAGAGCAATCAGCCCCAGCATTTT
TRBV7-6,NA,NA,TRBJ2-5,CASSFTRGGRETQYF,TGTGCCAGCAGCTTTACCCGGGGTGGACGAGAGACCCAGTACTTC
TRBV27,TRBD2,many,TRBJ2-7,CASSGGGEQYF,TGTGCCAGCTCCGGGGGGGGCGAGCAGTACTTC
TRBV18,NA,NA,TRBJ1-2,CASSPGQGGGWGYTF,TGTGCCAGCTCACCTGGTCAGGGAGGTGGATGGGGCTACACCTTC
TRBV10-3,NA,NA,TRBJ1-1,CAISDQGWNTEAFF,TGTGCCATCAGTGATCAGGGTTGGAACACTGAAGCTTTCTTT
TRBV20-1,NA,NA,TRBJ1-1,CSAREGGEMNTEAFF,TGCAGTGCTCGCGAGGGCGGGGAGATGAACACTGAAGCTTTCTTT
TRBV20-1,TRBD2,many,TRBJ2-1,CSARASGVYNEQFF,TGCAGTGCTAGAGCTAGCGGGGTGTACAATGAGCAGTTCTTC
TRBV20-1,TRBD2,NA,TRBJ2-7,CSAVSGEGYEQYF,TGCAGTGCCGTTAGCGGGGAGGGCTACGAGCAGTACTTC
TRBV10-3,TRBD1,many,TRBJ2-7,CATGTGLKDYEQYF,TGTGCCACCGGGACAGGGCTAAAAGATTACGAGCAGTACTTC
TRBV19,NA,NA,TRBJ2-3,CASSTGRGRTDTQYF,TGTGCCAGTAGTACGGGGCGGGGTCGGACAGATACGCAGTATTTT
TRBV4-1,NA,NA,TRBJ1-4,CASSQAGISEKLFF,TGCGCCAGCAGCCAAGCGGGCATTAGTGAAAAACTGTTTTTT
TRBV19,NA,NA,TRBJ1-5,CASRPWGGFDQPQHF,TGTGCCAGTAGGCCCTGGGGGGGCTTCGATCAGCCCCAGCATTTT
TRBV19,NA,NA,TRBJ1-6,CASSIKDSNSPLHF,TGTGCCAGTAGTATTAAGGATTCGAATTCACCCCTCCACTTT
TRBV25-1,NA,NA,TRBJ1-6,CASSERTVYNSPLHF,TGTGCCAGCAGTGAGCGGACAGTTTATAATTCACCCCTCCACTTT
TRBV29-1,TRBD1,NA,TRBJ1-2,CSGIDRGELWGGYTF,TGCAGCGGGATAGACAGGGGGGAGCTATGGGGAGGCTACACCTTC
TRBV20-1,NA,many,TRBJ1-1,CSAREQLNTEAFF,TGCAGTGCTAGAGAACAGTTGAACACTGAAGCTTTCTTT
TRBV7-6,TRBD2,NA,TRBJ2-5,CASSLDPASGGGTQYF,TGTGCCAGCAGCTTAGATCCGGCTAGCGGGGGAGGGACCCAGTACTTC
TRBV20-1,NA,once,TRBJ2-2,CSASNRQDANTGELFF,TGCAGTGCTAGCAACCGACAGGACGCCAACACCGGGGAGCTGTTTTTT
TRBV14,NA,many,TRBJ1-5,CASSQGGDQPQHF,TGTGCCAGCAGCCAGGGGGGGGATCAGCCCCAGCATTTT
TRBV6-1,NA,few,TRBJ1-4,CASSESVGKANEKLFF,TGTGCCAGCAGTGAGAGTGTGGGGAAGGCTAATGAAAAACTGTTTTTT
TRBV19,TRBD1,NA,TRBJ2-5,CASSIQGAETQYF,TGTGCCAGTAGTATTCAGGGGGCAGAGACCCAGTACTTC
TRBV20-1,NA,many,TRBJ2-1,CSAIVGSSYNEQFF,TGCAGTGCTATAGTCGGGAGCTCCTACAATGAGCAGTTCTTC